The T cell receptor beta chain described here comes from a study of cytomegalovirus exposure and HLA in healthy donors. The CDR3 sequence is 17 residues long. Germline trimming cut 3 bases from V and 3 bases from J; bases unmatched to any gene: 7. Per the germline V gene, CDR1 is SGHAT and CDR2 is FQDESV (reference sequence). The PCR made use of 60 Vbeta and 13 Jbeta primers. The protocol was immunoSEQ multiplex PCR, while the TCRdb copy is restricted to in-frame clones and leaves out a portion. Of around 62,000 clones in the sample, about 80% were seen once. The receptor was derived from a man aged 55 to 70 in good health and CMV-seropositive. The J gene is TRBJ2-2, the V gene TRBV11-1; 10 bases are a match to TRBD1. The specimen was PBMCs. DNA for the CDR3: TGTGCCAGCAGCTTCACCGGGACAGGGGACCACACCGGGGAGCTGTTTTTT. Translation: CASSFTGTGDHTGELFF.